These 7 T cell receptor beta chains share one sample of origin, sequenced in a study of cytomegalovirus exposure and HLA in healthy donors. Vbeta (60) and Jbeta (13) primers were used in the PCR. The data were produced by immunoSEQ multiplex PCR, yet TCRdb's version contains in-frame clones alone and is incomplete. The repertoire holds 150,000 to 200,000 clones, with about 76% as singletons. Material for sequencing was PBMCs. Source of these receptors: a female donor in good health and CMV-seronegative.

The chain combines TRBV11-2 with TRBJ1-1, with D possibly TRBD1 on 6 matching bases. CDR1 and CDR2 from the germline V gene are SGHAT and FQNNGV. This CDR3 is built from 14 residues. V gave up 7 bases and J gave up 5 bases, with 17 bases separating them. The CDR3 DNA is TGTGCCAGCATCCCGGGGGGGGCGAGGACTGAAGCTTTCTTT. It encodes CASIPGGARTEAFF.

CDR3 sequence (DNA): TGTGCCAGAAGCATGGAGTCTTCGGGGATACAAGAGACCCAGTACTTC. Its translation is CARSMESSGIQETQYF. J is TRBJ2-5 and V is TRBV5-3; D possibly corresponds to TRBD2 (5 bases). TRBV5-3 is sorted into the ORF group, with uncertain function. The CDR3 has 16 residues. V lost 4 bases to trimming and J lost 2 bases, with 18 bases between them.

V gene TRBV5-6 combines with J gene TRBJ2-1; the D gene is possibly TRBD2 (5 bases). Trimming left V 1 base short and J 9 bases short, with 8 bases between. The CDR3 is 12 residues long. Germline loops: CDR1 SGHDT, CDR2 YYEEEE. This CDR3 reads CASSLSSGEQFF. The CDR3, as DNA: TGTGCCAGCAGCTTGTCGAGCGGTGAGCAGTTCTTC.

A few counts support this clone. The chain links TRBV2 to TRBJ2-3; weak D call: TRBD1 (5 bases). This CDR3 has 13 amino acids. The germline V gene encodes CDR1 SNHLY and CDR2 FYNNEI. With 8 bases removed from V and 2 bases from J, the gap between germline ends came to 11 bases. The CDR3 here is CASGAAFTDTQYF. The CDR3 region has the DNA TGTGCCAGCGGGGCAGCTTTCACAGATACGCAGTATTTT.

V and J are TRBV5-4 and TRBJ1-5, with 8 nucleotides matching TRBD1. The CDR3 loop spans 17 amino acids. With 4 bases clipped from V and 2 bases from J, the junction kept 11 bases outside the gene matches. Germline assignment: CDR1 SGHNT and CDR2 YYREEE (reference sequence). CDR3 coding DNA: TGTGCCAGCAGCGATGGGGACAGGTTTGGCGGCAATCAGCCCCAGCATTTT. Protein product: CASSDGDRFGGNQPQHF.

Only a few counts were recorded for this clone. V is TRBV5-1 and J is TRBJ1-3; D gene unclear. Trimming shortened V by 0 bases and J by 0 bases, and 7 bases separated the two germline ends. CDR1 SGHRS and CDR2 YFSETQ come from the germline V gene. The CDR3 totals 15 residues. CDR3 protein: CASSLDSNSGNTIYF. The CDR3 nucleotides are TGCGCCAGCAGCTTGGACAGCAACTCTGGAAACACCATATATTTT.

The CDR3 here is CASSPGTKSDQPQHF. In DNA form, the CDR3 reads TGCGCCAGCAGCCCCGGGACAAAATCCGATCAGCCCCAGCATTTT. The gene calls are TRBV5-1 and TRBJ1-5; the D gene is possibly TRBD1 (6 bases). Germline CDR1 SGHRS, CDR2 YFSETQ. This CDR3 region has 15 residues. V gave up 4 bases and J gave up 5 bases, with 16 bases separating them.